The sequence of this TCR beta chain was determined in a study of graft-versus-host responses after intestinal transplantation. Across the study: Anti-thymocyte globulin induction, then tacrolimus and steroids for approximately 3 years, went to all recipients.

Remarks on this clone: No antigen is known for it.

The germline gives CDR1 MNHEY, CDR2 SMNVEV (reference sequence). Trimming cost V 6 bases and J 3 bases; bases outside gene matches: 6. This CDR3 spans 15 amino acids. Clones were read by immunoSEQ multiplex PCR, and TCRdb kept only the in-frame ones, dropping some. This sample yields 95,000 to 130,000 clones, of which 90% are seen a single time; more than 0.15% belongs to the top ten. The TCR comes from a human donor who received an intestinal transplant. This sequence joins TRBV27 and TRBJ2-7; 12 bases align to TRBD2. This specimen was unstimulated CD4+ T cells sorted from spleen or lymph node cells, taken before intestinal transplant. CDR3 residues: CASSPSGGAHYEQYF. The CDR3 DNA sequence: TGTGCCAGCAGCCCTAGCGGGGGGGCCCACTACGAGCAGTACTTC.